This T cell receptor beta chain was documented in a study of shared clonotypes between healthy human individuals. Study findings and constraints: An expected dependence of interdonor clonotype sharing on sequencing depth was noted. Unshared clonotypes carried lower generation probabilities than those common to all four donors.

Sequencing used immunoSEQ multiplex PCR; TCRdb keeps in-frame clones, though not all of them. In the table there are roughly 1 million clones, about 70% of which are singletons. Germline loops: CDR1 MDHEN, CDR2 SYDVKM. V lost 3 bases and J 5 bases, leaving 13 bases between the germline ends. The CDR3 spans 14 residues. This clone was detected a few times. Its target is not known. A CD45RA+ naive subset and a CD45RA-negative memory subset were split from CD4+ cells. The chain has TRBV28 and TRBJ1-1; D is unclear. The sequenced sample consisted of memory CD4+ T cells sorted from blood. The subset is: CD45RA-negative fraction. The TCR comes from a young man in good health. The CDR3 DNA follows: TGTGCCAGCAGTTTCATGAGGGAGGGTACTGAAGCTTTCTTT. The encoded protein is CASSFMREGTEAFF.